This entry features one TCR beta chain sequence. Its antigen specificity is not known. It has no much larger one-base neighbor in the sample; base qualities were not kept. Unmatched junction bases come to 5, with V trimmed by 2 bases and J by 6 bases. From cysteine to phenylalanine, the CDR3 is 15 amino acids long. The kept DNA is CDR3 alone, 45 bases in frame from the first base. CDR1 and CDR2, looked up from the germline V gene (reference sequence), are SGHNT and YYREEE. Collaborating institutions collected whole blood in K2EDTA tubes following their own protocols. For TCRbeta analysis, collaborators shipped samples as frozen whole blood, isolated PBMCs, or DNA extracted from either of those sample types. This record comes from a study of blood T cell repertoires in COVID-19 (dated by TCRdb to the early 2020s). In terms of the full investigation: The collaborator samples originated in the United States, Italy and Spain and spanned the acute and convalescent phases of COVID-19. The prospective study material was composed of cDNA or gDNA derived from T cells, B-cell-depleted T cells, or PBMCs. Subjects who had been exposed to COVID-19, were actively infected with it, or had recovered from it provided the deeply sampled blood TCRbeta repertoires that made up the dataset. A freely available public database, intended as a resource for researchers studying the immune response to SARS-CoV-2, is where the repertoires were released. The samples were drawn from two sources: the first 160 participants of the ongoing ImmuneRACE study, and 1,200 or so subjects contributed by 6 global collaborators. The sample metadata nearly always contained a de-identified subject ID, COVID-19 status, age in years and sex. Where HLA class I and class II types were available, the types were taken from metadata supplied by the sample provider, not from assay-based typing.

Here is what the overall study found, with its caveats: Clinical and demographic metadata were provided uncurated, with the amount varying by source and participant.

The immunoSEQ Assay, a bias-controlled multiplex PCR, was used to amplify TCRbeta CDR3 regions from genomic DNA. On the authors' methods: The number of nucleated cells in each sample was estimated from the amplification of reference gene primers within the assay. To quantify the absolute abundance of each unique TCRbeta CDR3 rearrangement, sequence reads were collapsed and filtered. For each sample, productive Simpson clonality was calculated as the square root of Simpson's diversity index across productive rearrangements. The immuneACCESS repertoire file appears here via TCRdb, limited to in-frame rearrangements. These files lack a portion of the clones; in checked studies, under half of the deficit traces to unresolved V genes, and the cause of the others is not known. V and J calls and clone size are given by that table; D and trimming were obtained from the DNA. Counted in this sample were 15,000 to 20,000 clones; roughly 80% of them appeared once. Of the sample, over 25% is held by the ten largest clones.

This chain is built from TRBV5-4 and TRBJ2-2; 9 of the junction bases match TRBD2. Material: peripheral blood. This TCR came from a woman in her 70s with active COVID-19. The DNA is as follows: TGTGCCAGCAGCTTTGCGGGAGGGCCGTCCGGGGAGCTGTTTTTT. Its translation reads: CASSFAGGPSGELFF. Joined to the reference TRBV5-4 and TRBJ2-2 proteins, this CDR3 gives the full variable domain: ETGVTQSPTHLIKTRGQQVTLRCSSQSGHNTVSWYQQALGQGPQFIFQYYREEENGRGNFPPRFSGLQFPNYSSELNVNALELDDSALYLCASSFAGGPSGELFFGEGSRLTVL.